This T cell receptor (beta chain) is from a study of blood T cell repertoires in COVID-19. Background on the study: Acute and convalescent COVID-19 samples came from the United States, Italy and Spain. In each case, the material was cDNA or gDNA derived from T cells, B-cell-depleted T cells, or PBMCs.

The table came from immunoSEQ multiplex PCR; TCRdb's copy has only in-frame clones and leaves some out. The table records 260,000 or so clones, about four fifths of them present only once. Seattle-derived patients entered the study during active infection and were followed longitudinally. CDR3 length: 16 amino acids. CDR1 and CDR2 (germline): LGHNA, YNFKEQ. V was cut by 6 bases and J by 7 bases, with 24 bases left in between. The chain is built from TRBV4-2 and TRBJ1-1; possible D gene TRBD1, 6 bases. Sequencing was done on a sample of peripheral blood. The TCR sequence derives from an elderly woman with COVID-19, enrolled during active disease. The CDR3 bases are TGTGCCAGCAGTCGAGAAGGGGGAACGTATACAGGTGAAGCTTTCTTT. Its protein is CASSREGGTYTGEAFF.